This T cell receptor (beta chain) stems from a study of follicular helper T cells after annual influenza vaccination. Study summary: Across the 2013-2014, 2014-2015 and 2015-2016 vaccination seasons, some subjects were resampled.

Per germline, CDR1 MNHEY and CDR2 SVGAGI. This CDR3 region has 13 residues. Trimming took 4 bases from V and 2 from J, leaving 8 bases between them. Method: immunoSEQ multiplex PCR; TCRdb's copy keeps in-frame clones and lacks some. This table holds about 7,800 clones, approximately 82% found once. Points on this clone: Its antigen is still unknown.

The time point is: 2014-2015 season, 7 days after vaccination. Between roughly 35 and 100 mL of blood was drawn per time point. General study findings and limits: Just roughly 10-23% of cells analyzed had recovered productive TCRB sequences. Yearly vaccinations repeatedly recalled conserved clonotypes in ICOS+CD38+ cTfh.

The TCR originated in an adult who received the influenza vaccine. Here the sequenced sample was CXCR5+ CD38- circulating T follicular helper cells from blood, taken 7 days after influenza vaccination. Subset of the sample: circulating Tfh, non-naive CD4+CXCR5+PD-1+ (ICOS+CD38+ or ICOS-CD38-). The chain is built from TRBV6-5 and TRBJ1-1, with D possibly being TRBD1 (5 bases). The CDR3, as DNA: TGTGCCAGCAGTTTGACAGATAACACTGAAGCTTTCTTT. Its translation: CASSLTDNTEAFF.